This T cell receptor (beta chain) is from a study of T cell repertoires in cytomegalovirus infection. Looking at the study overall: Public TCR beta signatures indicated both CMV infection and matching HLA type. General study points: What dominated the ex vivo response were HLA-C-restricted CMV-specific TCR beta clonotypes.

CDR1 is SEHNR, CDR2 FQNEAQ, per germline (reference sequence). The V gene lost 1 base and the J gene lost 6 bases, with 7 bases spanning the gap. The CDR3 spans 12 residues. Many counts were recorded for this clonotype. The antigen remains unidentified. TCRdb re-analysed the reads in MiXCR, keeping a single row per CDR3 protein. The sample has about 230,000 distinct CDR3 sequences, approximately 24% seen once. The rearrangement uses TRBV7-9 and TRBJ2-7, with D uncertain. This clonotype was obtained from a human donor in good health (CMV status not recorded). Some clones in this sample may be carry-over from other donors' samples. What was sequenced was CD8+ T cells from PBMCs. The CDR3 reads CASSLGLSEQYF. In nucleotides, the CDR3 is TGTGCCAGCAGCTTAGGTCTCTCCGAGCAGTACTTC.